Following are 26 T cell receptor beta chains from one sample sequenced in a study of cytomegalovirus exposure and HLA in healthy donors. Use of 60 Vbeta and 13 Jbeta primers characterized the PCR. Using immunoSEQ multiplex PCR, the repertoire was profiled, and TCRdb retains in-frame clones only, with some absent. Of roughly 180,000 clones in the sample, around four fifths were seen once. Sequencing input: PBMCs. The source is a man aged 25-40 years in good health and CMV-seronegative.

V gene TRBV15 combines with J gene TRBJ1-4; D uncertain. The germline V gene has CDR1 LNHNV and CDR2 YYDKDF (reference sequence). V was pared by 0 bases and J by 0 bases, with 5 bases between. This CDR3 spans 15 amino acids. In nucleotides, the CDR3 is TGTGCCACCAGCAGAGAGGGCGCAACTAATGAAAAACTGTTTTTT. As protein: CATSREGATNEKLFF.

This clone was counted between two and nine times. The chain uses TRBV11-2 and TRBJ1-4; 7 nucleotides align to TRBD1. This CDR3 contains 15 residues. Germline-derived CDR1 and CDR2 are SGHAT and FQNNGV. The V gene end was trimmed by 4 bases and the J gene end by 5 bases; junction bases not matched to a gene: 7. The CDR3: CASSSTGAQNEKLFF. The CDR3 DNA sequence: TGTGCCAGCAGCTCTACAGGGGCCCAAAATGAAAAACTGTTTTTT.

The genes are TRBV7-2 and TRBJ1-2; D call uncertain. The CDR3 is 12 residues long. Germline CDR1 and CDR2: SGHTA and FQGNSA. Between the trimmed V and J ends, which lost 5 bases and 5 bases, there was a span of 9 bases. CDR3 bases: TGTGCCAGCAGCCCGCGGGGTTATGGCTACACCTTC. Amino acid sequence: CASSPRGYGYTF.

The gene calls are TRBV28 and TRBJ1-2; 7 nucleotides match TRBD1. V was pared by 5 bases and J by 5 bases, with 11 bases of the junction left unmatched. The CDR3 is made up of 15 amino acids. The germline V gene encodes CDR1 MDHEN and CDR2 SYDVKM. CDR3 DNA: TGTGCCAGCAGTCTCACTCCCGGGACAGCTTATGGCTACACCTTC. This sequence encodes CASSLTPGTAYGYTF.

The chain employs TRBV25-1 and TRBJ1-1; no clear D gene. The V gene's germline CDR1 is MGHDK and CDR2 SYGVNS. Trimming took off 3 bases at V and 5 bases at J, with 10 bases between the two ends. CDR3 size: 13 residues. The CDR3 DNA sequence: TGTGCCAGCAGTGAGATGCGGCAGACTGAAGCTTTCTTT. Translated: CASSEMRQTEAFF. The full variable domain, with the rest looked up from reference TRBV25-1 and TRBJ1-1, is EADIYQTPRYLVIGTGKKITLECSQTMGHDKMYWYQQDPGMELHLIHYSYGVNSTEKGDLSSESTVSRIRTEHFPLTLESARPSHTSQYLCASSEMRQTEAFFGQGTRLTVV.

The chain links TRBV4-2 to TRBJ2-1, with TRBD1 matching 7 bases. CDR3 length equals 15 residues. Trimming removed 1 base from V and 4 bases from J; junction bases left unmatched: 4. From germline, CDR1 is LGHNA and CDR2 YNFKEQ. CDR3 residues: CASSQGDRDYNEQFF. CDR3 sequence (DNA): TGTGCCAGCAGCCAAGGTGACAGGGATTACAATGAGCAGTTCTTC.

The CDR3 loop is CASSLVTWGGPDTQYF. The CDR3 DNA is TGTGCCAGCAGTTTAGTAACCTGGGGGGGTCCAGATACGCAGTATTTT. V is TRBV27 and J is TRBJ2-3, with TRBD2 matching 7 bases. Germline V lookup: CDR1 MNHEY, CDR2 SMNVEV (reference sequence). This CDR3 is built from 16 residues. Germline trimming cut 2 bases from V and 4 bases from J; bases unmatched to any gene: 9.

The V gene is TRBV28, the J gene TRBJ1-5, with 8 bases lining up with TRBD1. The trim removed 6 bases at V and 7 bases at J, leaving 8 bases unmatched. The CDR3 has 14 amino acids. The germline CDR1 and CDR2 sequences are MDHEN and SYDVKM. CDR3 sequence: CASRQQGARQPQHF. In DNA, the CDR3 is TGTGCCAGCAGGCAGCAGGGGGCTCGGCAGCCCCAGCATTTT.

The chain recombines TRBV5-4 with TRBJ2-3; 10 bases agree with TRBD2. The CDR3 loop spans 17 amino acids. Germline CDR1 SGHNT, CDR2 YYREEE (reference sequence). Germline trimming cut 0 bases from V and 0 bases from J; bases unmatched to any gene: 4. The CDR3 nucleotides read TGTGCCAGCAGCTTGGCCGCACTAGCGGGAAGCACAGATACGCAGTATTTT. It translates to CASSLAALAGSTDTQYF. Full variable domain (remainder filled in from reference TRBV5-4 and TRBJ2-3): ETGVTQSPTHLIKTRGQQVTLRCSSQSGHNTVSWYQQALGQGPQFIFQYYREEENGRGNFPPRFSGLQFPNYSSELNVNALELDDSALYLCASSLAALAGSTDTQYFGPGTRLTVL.

This clone was recorded only once. The chain combines TRBV7-2 with TRBJ1-2; TRBD1 matches at 7 bases. CDR1 SGHTA and CDR2 FQGNSA come from the germline V gene. The CDR3 has 15 residues. V lost 1 base and J lost 2; bases outside the gene matches: 4. This CDR3 is CASSLGQGKNYGYTF. The CDR3 nucleotides are TGTGCCAGCAGCTTAGGACAGGGAAAAAACTATGGCTACACCTTC.

The J gene is TRBJ2-3, the V gene TRBV4-3, with a weak D call TRBD1 (5 bases). The CDR3 runs 15 residues. CDR1 and CDR2 (germline): LGHNA, YSLEER. The V end lost 0 bases, the J end lost 5 bases, and 12 bases lay between the germline ends. The CDR3 loop reads CASSQESWGVDTQYF. The CDR3 DNA reads as TGCGCCAGCAGCCAAGAGTCGTGGGGCGTAGATACGCAGTATTTT.

Note on this clone: One end of the junction varies from germline; a read error may be responsible. This rearrangement joins TRBV28 to TRBJ2-7, with a weak D call TRBD1 (6 bases). Germline-derived CDR1 and CDR2 are MDHEN and SYDVKM. The CDR3 consists of 11 residues. Written as DNA, the CDR3 is TGTGCCAGCAGTGTCACTGGGACACCGCGCTTC. Protein: CASSVTGTPRF.

This clone has a handful of counts. This chain links TRBV5-1 with TRBJ2-3; 8 positions match TRBD2. Germline CDR1 and CDR2: SGHRS and YFSETQ. V lost 6 bases, J lost 1 base, and 7 bases stayed unmatched. The CDR3 spans 15 residues. The CDR3 reads CASKDERERTDTQYF. The DNA for the CDR3 is TGCGCCAGCAAGGACGAGCGGGAGCGCACAGATACGCAGTATTTT. Full variable domain (outside the CDR3, taken from reference TRBV5-1 and TRBJ2-3): KAGVTQTPRYLIKTRGQQVTLSCSPISGHRSVSWYQQTPGQGLQFLFEYFSETQRNKGNFPGRFSGRQFSNSRSEMNVSTLELGDSALYLCASKDERERTDTQYFGPGTRLTVL.

This clone was observed a few times. The rearrangement uses TRBV7-2 and TRBJ1-6; the match to TRBD1 covers 9 bases. Germline CDR1 SGHTA, CDR2 FQGNSA. Germline trimming cut 4 bases from V and 8 bases from J; bases unmatched to any gene: 6. The CDR3 length is 15 residues. CDR3: CASSSRTGEYSPLHF. Here the CDR3 DNA reads TGTGCCAGCAGCTCCCGGACAGGGGAATATTCACCCCTCCACTTT.

For the CDR3, the DNA is TGTGCCATCTCCCTGACAGGACCCTTTAACACAGATACGCAGTATTTT. Its translation: CAISLTGPFNTDTQYF. This sequence joins TRBV10-3 and TRBJ2-3; the D gene is possibly TRBD1 (6 bases). V lost 8 bases, J lost 2 bases, and 20 bases lay in between. CDR3 length: 16 residues. Germline assignment: CDR1 ENHRY and CDR2 SYGVKD.

This chain connects TRBV27 to TRBJ1-5; D is undetermined. The CDR3 consists of 14 residues. Germline assignment: CDR1 MNHEY and CDR2 SMNVEV (reference sequence). Trimming left V 5 bases short and J 5 bases short, with 13 bases between. The CDR3 sequence: CASSEPGLYQPQHF. The CDR3 DNA follows: TGTGCCAGCAGTGAACCCGGACTGTATCAGCCCCAGCATTTT.

The chain joins TRBV19 to TRBJ2-1; 13 positions agree with TRBD2. The CDR3 extends over 18 amino acids. Germline values: CDR1 LNHDA, CDR2 SQIVND (reference sequence). J gave up 1 base and V 4 bases, and 7 bases lay outside the gene matches. CDR3 sequence: CASSTKLAGGPSYNEQFF. CDR3 in DNA: TGTGCCAGTAGTACCAAACTAGCGGGGGGGCCATCCTACAATGAGCAGTTCTTC.

A word on this clone: The junction and the germline gene differ at one end; a read error may be behind it. The CDR3 protein is CSSSLTGGWNTEAFF. As DNA, the CDR3 is TGTTCCAGCAGCTTGACAGGGGGCTGGAACACTGAAGCTTTCTTT. The chain couples TRBV7-9 to TRBJ1-1; 10 bases map to TRBD1. The CDR3 spans 15 residues. Germline V lookup: CDR1 SEHNR, CDR2 FQNEAQ (reference sequence).

The chain employs TRBV28 and TRBJ1-1, with D maybe TRBD1 (6 bases). V was cut by 3 bases and J by 8 bases, with 19 bases left in between. This CDR3 is built from 15 residues. Germline values: CDR1 MDHEN, CDR2 SYDVKM. The CDR3 sequence: CASSFGQYRGSEAFF. The DNA for the CDR3 is TGTGCCAGCAGTTTCGGCCAATATAGGGGGTCAGAAGCTTTCTTT.

CDR3 bases: TGTGCCAGCAGTTTCTTGGCGGGCGGGGAGCTGTTTTTT. Residues: CASSFLAGGELFF. The chain has TRBV27 and TRBJ2-2; weak D call: TRBD2 (5 bases). Trimming pared 3 bases from V and 7 bases from J, leaving 9 bases between. The CDR3 extends over 13 amino acids. The germline gives CDR1 MNHEY, CDR2 SMNVEV (reference sequence).

The chain couples TRBV9 to TRBJ1-1, with 7 bases identical to TRBD1. J lost 0 bases, V lost 2 bases, and 10 bases had no gene match. Per germline, CDR1 SGDLS and CDR2 YYNGEE. CDR3 length: 17 residues. This CDR3 is CASSVSITGEMNTEAFF. The CDR3 nucleotides are TGTGCCAGCAGCGTTAGCATCACAGGGGAAATGAACACTGAAGCTTTCTTT.

This clone was observed a single time. The rearrangement uses TRBV6-5 and TRBJ2-2; tentatively, D is TRBD1 (5 bases). The CDR3 covers 13 residues. The germline CDR1 and CDR2 sequences are MNHEY and SVGAGI. V was cut by 2 bases and J by 13 bases, with 14 bases left in between. CDR3 DNA sequence: TGTGCCAGCAGTTACACAGTGTCAGGGCTGCTGTTTTTT. Translated: CASSYTVSGLLFF.

This chain links TRBV9 with TRBJ2-1; D perhaps matches TRBD2 (5 bases). The CDR3 covers 15 residues. The V gene's germline CDR1 is SGDLS and CDR2 YYNGEE. V was clipped by 0 bases and J by 2 bases, with 9 bases between them. CDR3 DNA: TGTGCCAGCAGCGTAGGACTATACCCCTACAATGAGCAGTTCTTC. Its protein product is CASSVGLYPYNEQFF.

The chain links TRBV28 to TRBJ1-4, with D possibly being TRBD1 (5 bases). CDR3 length: 17 amino acids. V lost 5 bases, J lost 0 bases, and 16 bases lay in between. Germline V gene sequence: CDR1 MDHEN, CDR2 SYDVKM. The DNA for the CDR3 is TGTGCCAGCAGTCCCCCAGGGACTTGGGCAACTAATGAAAAACTGTTTTTT. Protein: CASSPPGTWATNEKLFF.

The chain employs TRBV5-1 and TRBJ1-1, with 8 bases lining up with TRBD1. V was pared by 3 bases and J by 11 bases, with 3 bases of the junction left unmatched. The germline gives CDR1 SGHRS, CDR2 YFSETQ. This CDR3 comprises 11 residues. CDR3 bases: TGCGCCAGCAGCTCGGACAGGGCCGCTTTCTTT. Translating it yields CASSSDRAAFF.

This chain's CDR3 is CASSTPEAGPGTDTQYF. In DNA, the CDR3 is TGTGCCAGCAGCACACCTGAGGCGGGGCCAGGCACAGATACGCAGTATTTT. The chain is built from TRBV28 and TRBJ2-3, with D maybe TRBD2 (6 bases). Per germline, CDR1 MDHEN and CDR2 SYDVKM. The V and J ends lost 6 bases and 1 base respectively, with 20 bases between them. This CDR3 is built from 17 residues. The whole variable domain, remainder taken from reference TRBV28 and TRBJ2-3, is DVKVTQSSRYLVKRTGEKVFLECVQDMDHENMFWYRQDPGLGLRLIYFSYDVKMKEKGDIPEGYSVSREKKERFSLILESASTNQTSMYLCASSTPEAGPGTDTQYFGPGTRLTVL.